The T cell receptor beta chain under discussion was sequenced for a study of T cells in Graves' hyperthyroidism and ophthalmopathy. There are many counts of this clonotype. Amplification of TCR beta CDR3 regions was performed using RNA transcripts as template. The study used the HTBI primer set for a first-round RT-PCR of the TCR CDR3. TCRdb re-derived calls from the multiplex PCR reads in MiXCR, one entry per CDR3 protein. The sample includes 300,000 to 450,000 distinct CDR3 sequences, 11% to 15% of them seen just once. The sequenced material came from blood. The receptor's source is a woman aged 60 to 75 with Graves' hyperthyroidism.

The CDR3 region is CASSFPPGEQFF. CDR3 nucleotides: TGTGCCAGCAGTTTCCCCCCGGGTGAGCAGTTCTTC. The genes are TRBV12-3 or TRBV12-4 and TRBJ2-1; D gene uncertain. The CDR3 runs to 12 residues. The V end was cut by 3 bases, the J end by 9 bases, with 9 bases between.